This T cell receptor beta chain emerged from a study of post-analysis software for immune sequencing data. Study-level points and caveats: Five TRBV segments were more frequent in patients than controls; TRBV5-6, TRBV5-1 and TRBV20-1 belonged to this group.

Of note for this clonotype: Its antigen is unidentified.

Prepared libraries of TCR beta cDNA carried unique molecular identifiers. Via MiXCR, TCRdb re-called the PCR reads, giving one row per CDR3 protein. The data contain hundreds of thousands of distinct CDR3 sequences, approximately 57% of them singletons. Trimming removed 7 bases from V and 5 bases from J, with 18 bases in between. Germline CDR1 reads LGHDT; CDR2 reads YNNKEL (reference sequence). This CDR3 spans 15 amino acids. The specimen sequenced was blood. The V call is TRBV3-1, the J call TRBJ2-1; D unclear. The sequence came from a girl aged 10-17 years with multiple sclerosis. The CDR3 spells CASTSQLARNNEQFF. The CDR3 DNA reads as TGTGCCAGCACCTCGCAACTGGCAAGGAACAATGAGCAGTTCTTC.